This T cell receptor beta chain derives from a study of beta chain features in type 1 diabetes. Study-wide context: Healthy donors resembled patients in age, gender and cell yields.

This clone was seen just once. Its antigen is not identified. Overall study findings and caveats: For TCRB rearrangement, an influence of HLA type remained unresolved here.

Germline CDR1 LNHDA, CDR2 SQIVND (reference sequence). The CDR3 is made up of 12 amino acids. The V end was cut by 3 bases, the J end by 6 bases, with 7 bases between. The sequenced template was cDNA made from the entire isolated RNA. Profiled with immunoSEQ multiplex PCR; TCRdb holds only in-frame clones, not every one. Altogether 200,000 to 250,000 clones are present, around 26% being singletons, with the ten largest covering 4%. Sequencing was performed on central memory CD4+ T cells from blood. This clonotype originated in a man aged 25 to 40 in good health. This chain joins TRBV19 and TRBJ2-3, with no clear D. DNA for the CDR3: TGTGCCAGTAGTATGATGTGGGATACGCAGTATTTT. Its translation: CASSMMWDTQYF.